This section outlines one TCR beta chain sequence together with its context. Its specificity is not known. TCRdb independently ran MiXCR on the RT-PCR reads; one entry per CDR3 protein. Of more than 150,000 distinct CDR3 sequences listed, about 10% are singletons. The record originates from a study of response to subunit inactivated influenza vaccine. General study points: With each seasonal influenza vaccination, the authors suggested, few new T cells are recruited.

CDR3 length equals 11 residues. V lost 6 bases and J lost 0, with 6 bases in between. CDR1 is DFQATT, CDR2 SNEGSKA, per germline (reference sequence). The gene calls are TRBV20-1 and TRBJ2-7; no reliable D call. The starting material was CD8+ T cells sorted from PBMCs, obtained around 2 years after vaccination. The TCR sequence derives from a man aged 50 to 69 who received an inactivated influenza vaccine. In nucleotides, the CDR3 is TGCAGTGCCCAATCCTCCTACGAGCAGTACTTC. It encodes CSAQSSYEQYF.